This T cell receptor (beta chain) is drawn from a study of Tregs in tolerant kidney transplant recipients. General study points: Few patients were studied, so findings need validation in larger groups. Biological reproducibility was not directly addressed in this study.

Some clones are missing from TCRdb's copy, which holds only in-frame ones; the method was immunoSEQ multiplex PCR. This table has 90,000 to 150,000 clones, about 90% appearing once. With respect to this clone: Its antigen is as yet unknown.

Thawed PBMCs were FACS-sorted into unstimulated CD4+CD25+CD127- regulatory T cells, CD4+CD25- non-regulatory cells, CD4 and CD8 cells. Germline loops: CDR1 MRHNA, CDR2 SNTAGT. CDR3 size: 13 residues. Trimming left V 6 bases short and J 4 bases short, with 11 bases between. This clonotype was obtained from a human donor in good health. The specimen sequenced was CD4+ T cells from blood. The chain links TRBV6-4 to TRBJ2-3; D is perhaps TRBD2 (5 bases). CDR3 in DNA: TGTGCCAGCAGGGCCCACGGGGCAGATACGCAGTATTTT. Its translation: CASRAHGADTQYF.